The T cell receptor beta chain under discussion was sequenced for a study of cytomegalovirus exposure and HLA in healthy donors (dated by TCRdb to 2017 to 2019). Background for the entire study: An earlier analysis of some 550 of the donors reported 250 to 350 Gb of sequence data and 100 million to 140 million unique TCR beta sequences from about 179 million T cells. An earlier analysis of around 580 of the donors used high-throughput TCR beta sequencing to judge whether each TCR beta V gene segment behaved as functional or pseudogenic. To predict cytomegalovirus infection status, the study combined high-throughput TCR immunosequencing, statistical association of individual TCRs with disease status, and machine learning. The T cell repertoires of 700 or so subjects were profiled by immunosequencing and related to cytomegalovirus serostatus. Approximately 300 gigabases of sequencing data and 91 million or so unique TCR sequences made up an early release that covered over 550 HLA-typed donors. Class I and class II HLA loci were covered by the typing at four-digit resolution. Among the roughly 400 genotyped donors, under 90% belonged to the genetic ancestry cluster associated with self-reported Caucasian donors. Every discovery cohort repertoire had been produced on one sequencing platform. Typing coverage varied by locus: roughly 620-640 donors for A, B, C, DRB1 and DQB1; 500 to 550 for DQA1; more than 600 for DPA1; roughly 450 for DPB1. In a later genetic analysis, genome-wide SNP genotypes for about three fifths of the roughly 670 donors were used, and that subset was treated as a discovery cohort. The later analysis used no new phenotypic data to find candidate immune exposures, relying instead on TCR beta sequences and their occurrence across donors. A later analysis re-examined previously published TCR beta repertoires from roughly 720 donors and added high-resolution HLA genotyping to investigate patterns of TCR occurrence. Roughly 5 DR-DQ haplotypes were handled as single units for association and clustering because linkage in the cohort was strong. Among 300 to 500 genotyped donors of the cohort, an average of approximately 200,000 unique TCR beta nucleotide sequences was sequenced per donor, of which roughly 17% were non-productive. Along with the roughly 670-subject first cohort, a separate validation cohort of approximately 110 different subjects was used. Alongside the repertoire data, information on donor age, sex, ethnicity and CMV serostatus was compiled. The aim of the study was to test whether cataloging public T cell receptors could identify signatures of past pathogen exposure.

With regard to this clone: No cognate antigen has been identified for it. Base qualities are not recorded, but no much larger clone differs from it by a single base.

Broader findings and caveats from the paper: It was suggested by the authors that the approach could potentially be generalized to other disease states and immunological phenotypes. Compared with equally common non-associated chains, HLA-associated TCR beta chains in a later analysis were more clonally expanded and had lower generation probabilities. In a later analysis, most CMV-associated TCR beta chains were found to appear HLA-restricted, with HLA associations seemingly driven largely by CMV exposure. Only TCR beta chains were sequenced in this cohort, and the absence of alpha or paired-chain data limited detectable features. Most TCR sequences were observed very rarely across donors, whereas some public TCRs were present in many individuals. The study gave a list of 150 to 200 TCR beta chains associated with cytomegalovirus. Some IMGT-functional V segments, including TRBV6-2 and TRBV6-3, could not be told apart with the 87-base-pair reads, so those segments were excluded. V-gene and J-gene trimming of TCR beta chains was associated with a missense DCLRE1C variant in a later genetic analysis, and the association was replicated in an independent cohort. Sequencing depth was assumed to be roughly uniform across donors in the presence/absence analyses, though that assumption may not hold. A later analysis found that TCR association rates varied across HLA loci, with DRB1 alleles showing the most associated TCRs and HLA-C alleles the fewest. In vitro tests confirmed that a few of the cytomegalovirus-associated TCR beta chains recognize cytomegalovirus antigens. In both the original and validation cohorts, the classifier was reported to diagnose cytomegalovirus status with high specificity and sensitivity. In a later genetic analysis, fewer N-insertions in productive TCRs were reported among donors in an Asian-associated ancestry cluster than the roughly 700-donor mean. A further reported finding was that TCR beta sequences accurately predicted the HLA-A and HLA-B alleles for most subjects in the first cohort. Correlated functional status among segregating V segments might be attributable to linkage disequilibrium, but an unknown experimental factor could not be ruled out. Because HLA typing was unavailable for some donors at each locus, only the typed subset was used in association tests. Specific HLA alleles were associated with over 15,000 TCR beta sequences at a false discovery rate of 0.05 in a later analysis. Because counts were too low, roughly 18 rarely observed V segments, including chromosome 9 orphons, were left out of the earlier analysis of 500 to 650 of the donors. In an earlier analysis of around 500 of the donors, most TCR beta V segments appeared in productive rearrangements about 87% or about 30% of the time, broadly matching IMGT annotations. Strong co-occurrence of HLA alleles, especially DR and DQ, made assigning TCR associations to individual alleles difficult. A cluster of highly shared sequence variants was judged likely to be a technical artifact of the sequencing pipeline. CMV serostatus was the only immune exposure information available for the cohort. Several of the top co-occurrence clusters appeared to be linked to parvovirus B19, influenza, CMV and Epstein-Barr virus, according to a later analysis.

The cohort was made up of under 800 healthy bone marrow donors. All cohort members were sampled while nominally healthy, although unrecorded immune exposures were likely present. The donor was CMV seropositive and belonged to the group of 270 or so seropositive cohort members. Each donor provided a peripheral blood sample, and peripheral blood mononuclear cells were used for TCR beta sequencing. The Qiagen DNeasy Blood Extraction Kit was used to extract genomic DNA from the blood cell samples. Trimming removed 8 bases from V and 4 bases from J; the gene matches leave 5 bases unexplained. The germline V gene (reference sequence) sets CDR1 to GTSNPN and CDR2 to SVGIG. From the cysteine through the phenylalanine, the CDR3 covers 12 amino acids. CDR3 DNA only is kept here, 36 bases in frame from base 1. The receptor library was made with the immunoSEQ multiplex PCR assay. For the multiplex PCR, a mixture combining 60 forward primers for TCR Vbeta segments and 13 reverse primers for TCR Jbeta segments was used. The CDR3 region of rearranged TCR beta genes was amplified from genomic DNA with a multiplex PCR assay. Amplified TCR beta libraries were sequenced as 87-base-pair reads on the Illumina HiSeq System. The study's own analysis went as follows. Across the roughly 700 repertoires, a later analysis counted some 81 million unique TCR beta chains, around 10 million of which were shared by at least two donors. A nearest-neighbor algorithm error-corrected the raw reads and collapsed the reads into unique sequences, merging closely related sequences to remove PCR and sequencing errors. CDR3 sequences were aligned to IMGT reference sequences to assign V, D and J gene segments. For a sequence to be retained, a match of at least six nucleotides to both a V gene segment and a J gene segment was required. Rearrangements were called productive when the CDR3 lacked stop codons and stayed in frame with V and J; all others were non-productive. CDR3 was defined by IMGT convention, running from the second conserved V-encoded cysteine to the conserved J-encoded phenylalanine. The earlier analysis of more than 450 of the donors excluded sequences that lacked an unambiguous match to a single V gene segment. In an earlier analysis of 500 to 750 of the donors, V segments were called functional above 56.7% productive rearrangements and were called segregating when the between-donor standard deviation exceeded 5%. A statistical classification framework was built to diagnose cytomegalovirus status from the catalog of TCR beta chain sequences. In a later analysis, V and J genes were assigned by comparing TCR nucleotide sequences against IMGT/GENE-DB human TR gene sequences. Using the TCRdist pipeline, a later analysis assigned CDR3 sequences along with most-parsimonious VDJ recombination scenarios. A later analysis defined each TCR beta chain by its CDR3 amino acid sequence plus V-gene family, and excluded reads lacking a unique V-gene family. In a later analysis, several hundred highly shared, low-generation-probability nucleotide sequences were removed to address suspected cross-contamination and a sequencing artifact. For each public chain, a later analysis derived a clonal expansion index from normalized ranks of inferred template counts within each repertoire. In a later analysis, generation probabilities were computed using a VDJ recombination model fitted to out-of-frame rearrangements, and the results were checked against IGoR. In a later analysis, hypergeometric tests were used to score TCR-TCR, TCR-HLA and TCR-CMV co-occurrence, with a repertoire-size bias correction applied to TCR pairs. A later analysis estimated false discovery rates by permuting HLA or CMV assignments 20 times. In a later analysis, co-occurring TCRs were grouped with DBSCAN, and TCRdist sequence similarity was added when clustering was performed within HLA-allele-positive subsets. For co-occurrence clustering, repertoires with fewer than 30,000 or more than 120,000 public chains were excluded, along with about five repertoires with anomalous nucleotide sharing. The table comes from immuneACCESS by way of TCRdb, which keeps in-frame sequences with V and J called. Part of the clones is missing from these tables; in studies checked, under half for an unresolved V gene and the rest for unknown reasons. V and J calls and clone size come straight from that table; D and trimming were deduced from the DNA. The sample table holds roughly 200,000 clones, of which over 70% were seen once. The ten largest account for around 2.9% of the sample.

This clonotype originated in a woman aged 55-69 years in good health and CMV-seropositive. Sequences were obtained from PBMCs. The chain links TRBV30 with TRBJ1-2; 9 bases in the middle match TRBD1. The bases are TGTGCCAACGACAGGGGGGGCTATGGCTACACCTTC. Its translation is CANDRGGYGYTF.